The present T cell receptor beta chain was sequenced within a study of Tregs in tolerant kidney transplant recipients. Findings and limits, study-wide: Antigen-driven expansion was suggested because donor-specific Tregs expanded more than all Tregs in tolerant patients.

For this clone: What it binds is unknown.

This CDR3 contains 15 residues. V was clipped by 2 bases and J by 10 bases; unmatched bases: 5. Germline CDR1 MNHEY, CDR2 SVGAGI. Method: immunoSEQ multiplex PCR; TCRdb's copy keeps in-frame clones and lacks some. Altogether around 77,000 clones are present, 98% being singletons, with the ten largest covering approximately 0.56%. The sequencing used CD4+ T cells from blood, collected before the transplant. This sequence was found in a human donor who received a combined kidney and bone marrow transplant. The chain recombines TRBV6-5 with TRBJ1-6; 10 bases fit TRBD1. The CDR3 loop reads CASSYATGGRSPLHF. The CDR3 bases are TGTGCCAGCAGTTACGCGACAGGGGGCAGATCACCCCTCCACTTT.